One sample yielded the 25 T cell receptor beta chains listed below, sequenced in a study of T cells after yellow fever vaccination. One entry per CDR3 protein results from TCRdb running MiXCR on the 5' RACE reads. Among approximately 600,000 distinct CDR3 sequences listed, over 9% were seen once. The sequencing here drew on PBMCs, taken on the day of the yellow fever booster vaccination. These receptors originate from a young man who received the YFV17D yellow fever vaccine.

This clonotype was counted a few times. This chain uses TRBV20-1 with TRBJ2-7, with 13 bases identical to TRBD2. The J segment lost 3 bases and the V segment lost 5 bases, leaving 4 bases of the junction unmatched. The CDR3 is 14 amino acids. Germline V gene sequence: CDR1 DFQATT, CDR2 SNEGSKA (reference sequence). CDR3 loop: CSASRTSGSYEQYF. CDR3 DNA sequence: TGCAGTGCTTCTAGGACTAGCGGGAGCTACGAGCAGTACTTC.

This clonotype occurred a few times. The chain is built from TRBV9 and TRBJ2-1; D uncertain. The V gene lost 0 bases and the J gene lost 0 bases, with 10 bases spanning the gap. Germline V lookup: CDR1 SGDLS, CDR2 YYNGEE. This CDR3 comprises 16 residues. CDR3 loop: CASSVGDASSYNEQFF. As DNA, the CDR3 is TGTGCCAGCAGCGTAGGTGACGCTAGCTCCTACAATGAGCAGTTCTTC.

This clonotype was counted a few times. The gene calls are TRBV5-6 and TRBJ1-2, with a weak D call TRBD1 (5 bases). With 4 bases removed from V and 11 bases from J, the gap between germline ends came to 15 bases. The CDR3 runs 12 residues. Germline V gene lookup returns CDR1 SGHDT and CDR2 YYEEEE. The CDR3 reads CASSPGTPGYTF. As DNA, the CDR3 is TGTGCCAGCAGCCCCGGGACCCCCGGGTACACCTTC. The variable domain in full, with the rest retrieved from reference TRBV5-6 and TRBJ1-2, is DAGVTQSPTHLIKTRGQQVTLRCSPKSGHDTVSWYQQALGQGPQFIFQYYEEEERQRGNFPDRFSGHQFPNYSSELNVNALLLGDSALYLCASSPGTPGYTFGSGTRLTVV.

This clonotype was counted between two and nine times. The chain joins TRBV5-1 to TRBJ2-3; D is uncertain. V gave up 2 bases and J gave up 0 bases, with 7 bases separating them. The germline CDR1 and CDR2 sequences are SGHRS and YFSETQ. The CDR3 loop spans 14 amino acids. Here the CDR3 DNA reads TGCGCCAGCAGCTTCGCGGCTAGCACAGATACGCAGTATTTT. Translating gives CASSFAASTDTQYF.

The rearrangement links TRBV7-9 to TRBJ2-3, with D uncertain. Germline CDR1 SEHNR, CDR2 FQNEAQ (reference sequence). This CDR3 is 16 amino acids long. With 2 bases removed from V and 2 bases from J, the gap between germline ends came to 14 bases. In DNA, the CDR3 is TGTGCCAGCAGCTTATTTTTTGGGAAAGACACAGATACGCAGTATTTT. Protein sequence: CASSLFFGKDTDTQYF.

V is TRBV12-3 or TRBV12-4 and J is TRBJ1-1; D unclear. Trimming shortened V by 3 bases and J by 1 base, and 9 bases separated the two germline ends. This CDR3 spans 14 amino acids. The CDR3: CASSLLRSNTEAFF. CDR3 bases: TGTGCCAGCAGTTTGCTACGGTCGAACACTGAAGCTTTCTTT.

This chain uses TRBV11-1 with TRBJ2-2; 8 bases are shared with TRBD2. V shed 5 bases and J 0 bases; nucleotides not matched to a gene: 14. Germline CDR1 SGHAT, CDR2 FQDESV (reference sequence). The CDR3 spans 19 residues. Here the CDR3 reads CASSNGAPTSGTNTGELFF. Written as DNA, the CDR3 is TGTGCCAGCAGCAACGGGGCCCCAACTAGCGGAACGAACACCGGGGAGCTGTTTTTT. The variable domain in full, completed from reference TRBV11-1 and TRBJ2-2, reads EAEVAQSPRYKITEKSQAVAFWCDPISGHATLYWYRQILGQGPELLVQFQDESVVDDSQLPKDRFSAERLKGVDSTLKIQPAELGDSAMYLCASSNGAPTSGTNTGELFFGEGSRLTVL.

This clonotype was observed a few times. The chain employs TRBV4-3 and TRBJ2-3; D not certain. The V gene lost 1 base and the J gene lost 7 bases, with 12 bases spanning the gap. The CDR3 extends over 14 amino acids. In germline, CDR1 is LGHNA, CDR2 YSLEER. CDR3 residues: CASSQGTWKNTQYF. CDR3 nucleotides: TGCGCCAGCAGCCAAGGTACCTGGAAAAATACGCAGTATTTT.

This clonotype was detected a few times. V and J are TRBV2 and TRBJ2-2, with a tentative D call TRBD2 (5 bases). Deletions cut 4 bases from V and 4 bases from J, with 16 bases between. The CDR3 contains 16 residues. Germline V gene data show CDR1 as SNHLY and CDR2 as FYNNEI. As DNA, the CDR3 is TGTGCCAGCAGTGCGACTAAGGGAATAAGCACCGGGGAGCTGTTTTTT. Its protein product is CASSATKGISTGELFF.

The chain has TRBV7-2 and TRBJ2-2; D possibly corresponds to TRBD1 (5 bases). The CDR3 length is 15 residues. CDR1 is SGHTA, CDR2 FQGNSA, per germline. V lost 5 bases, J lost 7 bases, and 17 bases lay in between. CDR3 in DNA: TGTGCCAGCAGCCCGAAGGTCAGGGTGGTCGGGGAGCTGTTTTTT. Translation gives CASSPKVRVVGELFF.

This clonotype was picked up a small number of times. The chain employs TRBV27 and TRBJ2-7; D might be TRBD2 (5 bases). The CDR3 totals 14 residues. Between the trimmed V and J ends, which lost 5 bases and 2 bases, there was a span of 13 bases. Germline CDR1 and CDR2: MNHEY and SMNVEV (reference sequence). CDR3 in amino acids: CASSTFIGTYEQYF. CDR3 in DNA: TGTGCCAGCAGTACCTTTATCGGGACCTACGAGCAGTACTTC.

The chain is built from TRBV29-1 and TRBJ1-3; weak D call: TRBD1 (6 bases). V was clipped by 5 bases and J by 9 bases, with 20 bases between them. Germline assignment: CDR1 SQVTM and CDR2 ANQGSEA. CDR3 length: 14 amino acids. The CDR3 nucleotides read TGCAGCGTTCTATTGGGGGGCTCGGGTGGCACCATATATTTT. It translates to CSVLLGGSGGTIYF.

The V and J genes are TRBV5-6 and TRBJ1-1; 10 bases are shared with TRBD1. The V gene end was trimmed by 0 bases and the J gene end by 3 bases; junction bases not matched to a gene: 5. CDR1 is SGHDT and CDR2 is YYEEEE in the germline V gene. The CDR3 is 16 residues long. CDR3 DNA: TGTGCCAGCAGCTTGGGACAGGGGGCAAGGTACACTGAAGCTTTCTTT. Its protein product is CASSLGQGARYTEAFF.

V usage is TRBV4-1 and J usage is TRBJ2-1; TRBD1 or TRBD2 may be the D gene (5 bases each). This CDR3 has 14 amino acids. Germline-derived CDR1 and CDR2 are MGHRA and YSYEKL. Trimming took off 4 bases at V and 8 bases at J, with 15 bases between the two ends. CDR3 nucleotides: TGCGCCAGCAGCCCAGAGGGGACCTGGGATGAGCAGTTCTTC. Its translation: CASSPEGTWDEQFF.

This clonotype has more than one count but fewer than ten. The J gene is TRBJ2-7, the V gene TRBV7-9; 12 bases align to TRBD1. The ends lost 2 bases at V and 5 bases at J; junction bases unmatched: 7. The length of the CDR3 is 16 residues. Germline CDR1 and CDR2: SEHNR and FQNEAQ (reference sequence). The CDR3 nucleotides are TGTGCCAGCAGCTTATCCGGGACAGGGGGCATGAACGAGCAGTACTTC. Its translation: CASSLSGTGGMNEQYF.

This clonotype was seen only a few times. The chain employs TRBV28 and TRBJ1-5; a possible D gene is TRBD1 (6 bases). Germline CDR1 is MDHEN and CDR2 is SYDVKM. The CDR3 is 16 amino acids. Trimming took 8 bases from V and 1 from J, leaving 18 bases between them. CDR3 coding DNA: TGTGCCAGCGAAAGCGGGACACTGGCGAGCAATCAGCCCCAGCATTTT. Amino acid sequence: CASESGTLASNQPQHF.

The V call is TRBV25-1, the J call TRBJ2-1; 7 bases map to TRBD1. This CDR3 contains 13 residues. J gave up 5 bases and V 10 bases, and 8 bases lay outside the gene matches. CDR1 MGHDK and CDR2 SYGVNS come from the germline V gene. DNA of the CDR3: TGTGCCACTTATTCCGGGACAGACAATGAGCAGTTCTTC. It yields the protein CATYSGTDNEQFF.

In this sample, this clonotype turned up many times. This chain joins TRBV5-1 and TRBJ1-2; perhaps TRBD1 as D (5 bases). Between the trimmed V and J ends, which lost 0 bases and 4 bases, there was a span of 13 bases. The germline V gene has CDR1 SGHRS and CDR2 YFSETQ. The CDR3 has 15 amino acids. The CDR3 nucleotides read TGCGCCAGCAGCTTGGATGCAGGGTCGAGCTATGGCTACACCTTC. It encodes CASSLDAGSSYGYTF. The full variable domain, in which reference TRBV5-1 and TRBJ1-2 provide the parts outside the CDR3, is KAGVTQTPRYLIKTRGQQVTLSCSPISGHRSVSWYQQTPGQGLQFLFEYFSETQRNKGNFPGRFSGRQFSNSRSEMNVSTLELGDSALYLCASSLDAGSSYGYTFGSGTRLTVV.

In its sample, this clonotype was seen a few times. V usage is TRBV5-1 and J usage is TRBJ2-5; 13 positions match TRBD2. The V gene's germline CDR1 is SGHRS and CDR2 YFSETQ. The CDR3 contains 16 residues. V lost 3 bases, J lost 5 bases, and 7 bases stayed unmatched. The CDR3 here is CASSSGLAGVQETQYF. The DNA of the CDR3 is TGCGCCAGCAGCTCTGGACTAGCGGGAGTGCAGGAGACCCAGTACTTC.

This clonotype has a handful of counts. The CDR3 here is CASSLWAAQETQYF. The CDR3 nucleotides read TGTGCCAGCAGTTTATGGGCAGCCCAAGAGACCCAGTACTTC. The rearrangement links TRBV12-3 or TRBV12-4 to TRBJ2-5; D unresolved. This CDR3 contains 14 residues. V was cut by 2 bases and J by 1 base, with 8 bases left in between.

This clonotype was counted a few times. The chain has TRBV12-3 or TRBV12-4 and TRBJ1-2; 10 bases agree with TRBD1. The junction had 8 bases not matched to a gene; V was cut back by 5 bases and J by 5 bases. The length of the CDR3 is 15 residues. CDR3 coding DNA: TGTGCCAGCAGTGCCCGGGACAGGGGCTGGTATGGCTACACCTTC. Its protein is CASSARDRGWYGYTF.

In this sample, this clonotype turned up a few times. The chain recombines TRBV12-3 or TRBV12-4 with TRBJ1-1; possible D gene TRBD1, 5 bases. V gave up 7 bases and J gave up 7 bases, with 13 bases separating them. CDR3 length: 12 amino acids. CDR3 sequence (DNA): TGTGCCAGCAACTGGGGGGGGAATGAAGCTTTCTTT. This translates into CASNWGGNEAFF.

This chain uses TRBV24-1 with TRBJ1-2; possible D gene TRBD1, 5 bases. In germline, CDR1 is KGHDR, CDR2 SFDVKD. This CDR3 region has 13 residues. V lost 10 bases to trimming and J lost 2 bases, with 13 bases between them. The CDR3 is CATSTGGNYGYTF. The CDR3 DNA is TGTGCCACGTCAACGGGGGGAAACTATGGCTACACCTTC.

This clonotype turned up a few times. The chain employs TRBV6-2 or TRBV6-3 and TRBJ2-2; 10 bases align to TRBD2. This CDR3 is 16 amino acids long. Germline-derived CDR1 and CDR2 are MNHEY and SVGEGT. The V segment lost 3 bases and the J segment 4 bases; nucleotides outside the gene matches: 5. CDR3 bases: TGTGCCAGCAGTTATGCGAGCGGGAGGGCCACCGGGGAGCTGTTTTTT. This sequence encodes CASSYASGRATGELFF.

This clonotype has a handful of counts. CDR3: CASSLGAGGPEETQYF. The CDR3 DNA follows: TGTGCCAGCAGTTTGGGGGCGGGAGGGCCTGAGGAGACCCAGTACTTC. This rearrangement joins TRBV12-3 or TRBV12-4 to TRBJ2-5; TRBD2 agrees at 9 bases. This CDR3 comprises 16 residues. V lost 3 bases, J lost 5 bases, and 10 bases stayed unmatched.